Following are 29 T cell receptor beta chains from one sample sequenced in a study of tumor-infiltrating lymphocytes in localized non-small cell lung cancer. Data came from immunoSEQ multiplex PCR; TCRdb stores just in-frame clones and leaves some out. In the table there are about 29,000 clones, 80% to 90% of which are singletons. Sequenced: lung tumor tissue. The receptor source for this set is a human donor with non-small cell lung cancer.

CDR3 coding DNA: TGCGCCAGCAGCTTGGGTGGGGGCGTGATGACCGGGGAGCTGTTTTTT. Translated, it gives CASSLGGGVMTGELFF. The rearrangement uses TRBV5-1 and TRBJ2-2; possibly TRBD1 for D (6 bases). The V end was cut by 0 bases, the J end by 5 bases, with 14 bases between. The germline gives CDR1 SGHRS, CDR2 YFSETQ. The CDR3 extends over 16 amino acids. Based on the CDR3 plus reference TRBV5-1 and TRBJ2-2, the full variable domain is KAGVTQTPRYLIKTRGQQVTLSCSPISGHRSVSWYQQTPGQGLQFLFEYFSETQRNKGNFPGRFSGRQFSNSRSEMNVSTLELGDSALYLCASSLGGGVMTGELFFGEGSRLTVL.

This clone was observed a few times. This chain uses TRBV5-1 with TRBJ1-4, with 8 bases identical to TRBD1. Trimming at V came to 1 base and at J to 6 bases, leaving 2 bases not matched to a gene. The CDR3 runs 14 residues. CDR1 is SGHRS and CDR2 is YFSETQ in the germline V gene. Here the CDR3 reads CASSLKGQDEKLFF. For the CDR3, the DNA is TGCGCCAGCAGCTTGAAGGGACAGGATGAAAAACTGTTTTTT.

The V gene is TRBV19, the J gene TRBJ2-7; weak D call: TRBD1 (6 bases). The germline V gene has CDR1 LNHDA and CDR2 SQIVND (reference sequence). The V gene lost 2 bases and the J gene lost 4 bases, with 12 bases spanning the gap. The CDR3 extends over 14 amino acids. The CDR3 bases are TGTGCCAGTAGTATACGTACAGGGCAATACGAGCAGTACTTC. Amino acid sequence: CASSIRTGQYEQYF.

Points on this clone: The junction does not match germline at one end; this may be a read error. V and J are TRBV7-7 and TRBJ2-7, with a possible D match to TRBD1 (5 bases). Germline lookup yields CDR1 SSHAT and CDR2 FNYEAQ (reference sequence). The length of the CDR3 is 15 residues. CDR3 coding DNA: TGTGCTAGCAGCCCTGGGGCCGCAGGGTGGAACGAGCAGTACTTC. It specifies CASSPGAAGWNEQYF.

V and J are TRBV6-5 and TRBJ1-1; D is possibly TRBD1 (5 bases). CDR3 length: 15 amino acids. Trimming shortened V by 6 bases and J by 0 bases, and 14 bases separated the two germline ends. CDR1 and CDR2 from the germline V gene are MNHEY and SVGAGI. In DNA, the CDR3 is TGTGCCAGCAGGACCTCAGGGCGCATGAACACTGAAGCTTTCTTT. This codes for CASRTSGRMNTEAFF.

This clone was detected only once. CDR3 nucleotides: TGTGCCAGCTCCCCATCCCTTGATTCACCCCTCCACTTT. Translating it yields CASSPSLDSPLHF. The chain joins TRBV11-2 to TRBJ1-6, with unresolved D. Between the trimmed V and J ends, which lost 8 bases and 8 bases, there was a span of 13 bases. The CDR3 length is 13 residues. Germline V gives CDR1 SGHAT, CDR2 FQNNGV.

This chain links TRBV29-1 with TRBJ1-1; D perhaps matches TRBD1 (6 bases). Trimming removed 6 bases from V and 7 bases from J, with 18 bases in between. This CDR3 region has 13 residues. Looked up from germline, CDR1 is SQVTM and CDR2 is ANQGSEA. For the CDR3, the DNA is TGCAGCGTCCCCTCGGGGGGGCGAATTGAAGCTTTCTTT. This gives the protein CSVPSGGRIEAFF.

The rearrangement links TRBV7-8 to TRBJ2-2; TRBD1 matches 8 bases. V lost 0 bases to trimming and J lost 6 bases; unmatched junction nucleotides: 3. CDR3 size: 15 residues. Germline assignment: CDR1 SGHVS and CDR2 FQNEAQ. The CDR3 is CASSLANRGAGELFF. CDR3 in DNA: TGTGCCAGCAGCTTAGCTAACAGGGGGGCCGGGGAGCTGTTTTTT.

The V and J genes are TRBV20-1 and TRBJ2-5; D is ambiguous. V was cut by 6 bases and J by 1 base, with 6 bases left in between. The CDR3 runs to 11 residues. CDR1 is DFQATT, CDR2 SNEGSKA, per germline (reference sequence). CDR3 DNA: TGCAGTGCCCTTGGCCAAGAGACCCAGTACTTC. Translated, it gives CSALGQETQYF.

The chain combines TRBV6-5 with TRBJ2-3; D may be TRBD2 (6 bases). This CDR3 comprises 15 residues. CDR1 and CDR2 from the germline V gene are MNHEY and SVGAGI. V shed 2 bases and J shed 4 bases, with 13 bases lying between them. The CDR3 sequence is CASSYKEGLADTQYF. The CDR3 region has the DNA TGTGCCAGCAGTTACAAGGAGGGGCTCGCAGATACGCAGTATTTT.

The rearrangement joins TRBV25-1 to TRBJ1-5, with TRBD1 identical over 8 bases. Germline V gene data show CDR1 as MGHDK and CDR2 as SYGVNS. This CDR3 region has 14 residues. The V and J ends lost 6 bases and 4 bases, in that order; junction bases with no gene match: 5. CDR3 DNA sequence: TGTGCCAGCAGCAGAGGGACAGGAAATCAGCCCCAGCATTTT. Protein product: CASSRGTGNQPQHF.

This chain joins TRBV7-9 and TRBJ2-5, with 16 bases lining up with TRBD2. J was trimmed by 5 bases and V by 3 bases; bases with no gene match: 12. The CDR3 contains 19 residues. In germline, CDR1 is SEHNR, CDR2 FQNEAQ (reference sequence). The CDR3 DNA is TGTGCCAGCAGCTTGTCCCTATGGGGACTAGCGGGGGGGTTGGAGACCCAGTACTTC. Translating it yields CASSLSLWGLAGGLETQYF.

This clone was seen only a few times. The chain is built from TRBV4-3 and TRBJ1-6; no definite D call. The CDR3 is made up of 17 amino acids. V dropped 0 bases and J dropped 10 bases, with 19 bases sitting between them. Germline V gene data show CDR1 as LGHNA and CDR2 as YSLEER. CDR3 bases: TGCGCCAGCAGCCAAGACCCGGGTAGGCCACGGGAGTCACCCCTCCACTTT. Protein product: CASSQDPGRPRESPLHF.

The chain joins TRBV19 to TRBJ2-2; no clear D gene. V was clipped by 11 bases and J by 0 bases, with 16 bases between them. The CDR3 length is 15 residues. Looked up from germline, CDR1 is LNHDA and CDR2 is SQIVND (reference sequence). The CDR3 reads CASSRLTANTGELFF. The DNA of the CDR3 is TGTGCCTCTTCGCGGCTTACAGCGAACACCGGGGAGCTGTTTTTT.

The chain couples TRBV18 to TRBJ1-6; D uncertain. CDR1 KGHSH and CDR2 LQKENI come from the germline V gene. The CDR3 sequence is 13 residues long. The V and J ends lost 2 bases and 7 bases respectively, with 6 bases between them. The DNA of the CDR3 is TGTGCCAGCTCACCAGATAGAAATTCACCCCTCCACTTT. It encodes CASSPDRNSPLHF.

The chain recombines TRBV6-6 with TRBJ2-7; 7 bases match TRBD2. Germline CDR1 MNHNY, CDR2 SVGAGI (reference sequence). J was trimmed by 3 bases and V by 6 bases; bases with no gene match: 8. The CDR3 extends over 14 amino acids. The CDR3 DNA is TGTGCCAGCAGACCCGGGGGGTCGGACTACGAGCAGTACTTC. It encodes CASRPGGSDYEQYF.

This chain connects TRBV6-6 to TRBJ1-1, with 7 positions matching TRBD1. V was clipped by 5 bases and J by 3 bases; unmatched bases: 3. Germline CDR1 is MNHNY and CDR2 is SVGAGI (reference sequence). CDR3 length: 13 residues. CDR3 DNA: TGTGCCAGCAGTCAGGGACAGTACACTGAAGCTTTCTTT. Encoded protein: CASSQGQYTEAFF.

The chain has TRBV9 and TRBJ1-6; TRBD1 might be the D (6 bases). Germline V gives CDR1 SGDLS, CDR2 YYNGEE. V was clipped by 5 bases and J by 0 bases, with 15 bases between them. The CDR3 loop spans 17 amino acids. The CDR3 sequence: CASSAGTPSSYNSPLHF. The CDR3 DNA reads TGTGCCAGCAGTGCTGGGACACCGAGCTCCTATAATTCACCCCTCCACTTT. The variable domain in full, with the rest retrieved from reference TRBV9 and TRBJ1-6, is DSGVTQTPKHLITATGQRVTLRCSPRSGDLSVYWYQQSLDQGLQFLIQYYNGEERAKGNILERFSAQQFPDLHSELNLSSLELGDSALYFCASSAGTPSSYNSPLHFGNGTRLTVT.

The V and J genes are TRBV5-6 and TRBJ2-7; TRBD1 matches 8 bases. This CDR3 is built from 16 residues. Germline lookup yields CDR1 SGHDT and CDR2 YYEEEE. Losses at the gene ends were 5 bases for V and 4 bases for J; bases not matched to a gene: 14. CDR3: CASSQRGTGGQYEQYF. The CDR3 nucleotides read TGTGCCAGCAGTCAGAGGGGCACAGGGGGTCAATACGAGCAGTACTTC.

J is TRBJ2-7 and V is TRBV19; D is perhaps TRBD1 (5 bases). Germline CDR1 is LNHDA and CDR2 is SQIVND (reference sequence). The CDR3 has 13 amino acids. V was pared by 1 base and J by 2 bases, with 6 bases between. CDR3 nucleotides: TGTGCCAGTAGTATAGGCAGGGCCTACGAGCAGTACTTC. Protein product: CASSIGRAYEQYF. The whole variable domain, remainder taken from reference TRBV19 and TRBJ2-7, is DGGITQSPKYLFRKEGQNVTLSCEQNLNHDAMYWYRQDPGQGLRLIYYSQIVNDFQKGDIAEGYSVSREKKESFPLTVTSAQKNPTAFYLCASSIGRAYEQYFGPGTRLTVT.

The chain combines TRBV5-1 with TRBJ1-4; weak D call: TRBD1 (6 bases). The length of the CDR3 is 16 residues. The germline gives CDR1 SGHRS, CDR2 YFSETQ. V lost 0 bases, J lost 7 bases, and 16 bases lay in between. The CDR3 protein is CASSLGQAQSGEKLFF. CDR3 DNA: TGCGCCAGCAGCTTGGGACAGGCCCAATCAGGTGAAAAACTGTTTTTT.

This sequence joins TRBV11-2 and TRBJ1-2, with no clear D. This CDR3 contains 14 residues. Germline V gene sequence: CDR1 SGHAT, CDR2 FQNNGV. The ends were cut back, 3 bases at V and 0 bases at J, with 8 bases in the middle. The CDR3, as DNA: TGTGCCAGCAGCTTCGACCCAGCTAACTATGGCTACACCTTC. It codes for CASSFDPANYGYTF.

The chain couples TRBV5-4 to TRBJ2-6; D gene unclear. Trimming stripped 5 bases from V and 1 base from J, with 13 bases between. The germline V gene encodes CDR1 SGHNT and CDR2 YYREEE (reference sequence). CDR3 length equals 16 residues. CDR3 DNA sequence: TGTGCCAGCAGTATTCATGCCTCTTCTGGGGCCAACGTCCTGACTTTC. Amino acid sequence: CASSIHASSGANVLTF. Supplemented by reference TRBV5-4 and TRBJ2-6, the full variable domain reads ETGVTQSPTHLIKTRGQQVTLRCSSQSGHNTVSWYQQALGQGPQFIFQYYREEENGRGNFPPRFSGLQFPNYSSELNVNALELDDSALYLCASSIHASSGANVLTFGAGSRLTVL.

The chain links TRBV7-2 to TRBJ2-7; D is unclear. From germline, CDR1 is SGHTA and CDR2 FQGNSA. V was clipped by 2 bases and J by 2 bases, with 7 bases between them. This CDR3 comprises 13 residues. DNA of the CDR3: TGTGCCAGCAGCTTAAGAGACACCTACGAGCAGTACTTC. Its translation is CASSLRDTYEQYF.

The gene calls are TRBV7-2 and TRBJ2-3; 13 bases fit TRBD2. The germline V gene encodes CDR1 SGHTA and CDR2 FQGNSA. This CDR3 contains 15 residues. V shed 3 bases, J shed 6 bases, and the junction held 3 bases outside the gene matches. CDR3 in amino acids: CASSFGTSGVDTQYF. The CDR3 nucleotides are TGTGCCAGCAGCTTCGGGACTAGCGGGGTTGATACGCAGTATTTT.

This chain joins TRBV7-2 and TRBJ1-1, with D unresolved. This CDR3 has 13 residues. Trimming took 2 bases from V and 7 from J, leaving 11 bases between them. The V gene's germline CDR1 is SGHTA and CDR2 FQGNSA. In nucleotides, the CDR3 is TGTGCCAGCAGCTTAAACCCGGAAGGTGAAGCTTTCTTT. It yields the protein CASSLNPEGEAFF.

The chain recombines TRBV20-1 with TRBJ1-1; D remains unclear. Looked up from germline, CDR1 is DFQATT and CDR2 is SNEGSKA (reference sequence). Trimming took 4 bases from V and 7 from J, leaving 10 bases between them. The CDR3 runs 11 residues. The CDR3 loop reads CSATPQIEAFF. The CDR3 DNA reads as TGCAGTGCTACCCCACAGATTGAAGCTTTCTTT.

With respect to this clone: Germline is not matched at one junction end, which may reflect a read error. The chain has TRBV20-1 and TRBJ2-1; D might be TRBD2 (5 bases). This CDR3 is built from 11 residues. CDR1 is DFQATT and CDR2 is SNEGSKA in the germline V gene (reference sequence). DNA of the CDR3: TGCAGTGCCAGAGGGTCAGGAGAGCAGTTCTTC. It encodes CSARGSGEQFF.

The genes are TRBV27 and TRBJ2-5, with D possibly being TRBD2 (6 bases). This CDR3 is built from 16 residues. The V and J ends lost 3 bases and 5 bases respectively, with 19 bases between them. Germline V lookup: CDR1 MNHEY, CDR2 SMNVEV (reference sequence). In DNA form, the CDR3 reads TGTGCCAGCAGTTTTCTTATCCTCCCGGGGGAGGAGACCCAGTACTTC. This sequence encodes CASSFLILPGEETQYF.